This T cell receptor beta chain appears in the sequencing data of a study of blood T cell repertoires in COVID-19. Study-wide context: The United States, Italy and Spain were the sources of the acute and convalescent COVID-19 samples. Sample material is recorded as cDNA or gDNA derived from T cells, B-cell-depleted T cells, or PBMCs.

The CDR3 is made up of 15 amino acids. Germline trimming cut 0 bases from V and 3 bases from J; bases unmatched to any gene: 3. Germline-derived CDR1 and CDR2 are SGHRS and YFSETQ. In the original analysis: Researchers report that nucleated cell counts were estimated from reference gene primer amplification. TCRdb's table, derived via immunoSEQ multiplex PCR, lists solely in-frame clones and lacks some. V, J and clone size reflect that table, while D and trimming were determined from the DNA. The data show roughly 160,000 clones, with less than 90% seen just once and 11% to 15% held by the top ten. This chain links TRBV5-1 with TRBJ2-3, with 8 bases identical to TRBD1. The sequencing sample was made of peripheral blood. The receptor's source is a man aged 18 to 35 with active or convalescent COVID-19. CDR3 nucleotide sequence: TGCGCCAGCAGCTTGGGACAGGGGCGGACAGATACGCAGTATTTT. This gives the protein CASSLGQGRTDTQYF.